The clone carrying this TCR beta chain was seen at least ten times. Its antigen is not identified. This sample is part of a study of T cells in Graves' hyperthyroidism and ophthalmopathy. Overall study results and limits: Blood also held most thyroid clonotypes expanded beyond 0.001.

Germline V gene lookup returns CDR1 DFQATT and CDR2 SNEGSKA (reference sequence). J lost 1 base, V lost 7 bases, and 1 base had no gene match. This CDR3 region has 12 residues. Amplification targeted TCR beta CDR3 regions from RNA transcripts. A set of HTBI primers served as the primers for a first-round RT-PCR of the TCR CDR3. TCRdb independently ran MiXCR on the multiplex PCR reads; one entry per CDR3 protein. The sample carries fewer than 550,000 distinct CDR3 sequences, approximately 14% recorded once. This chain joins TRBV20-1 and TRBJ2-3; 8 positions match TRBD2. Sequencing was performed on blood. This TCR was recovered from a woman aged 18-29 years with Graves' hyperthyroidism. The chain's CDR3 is CSVREGTDTQYF. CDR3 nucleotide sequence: TGCAGTGTGCGGGAGGGCACAGATACGCAGTATTTT.